This T cell receptor beta chain was obtained from a study of shared clonotypes between healthy human individuals. Study conclusions and caveats: When naive CD4 clonotypes were compared across a few donors, around 5% were shared. As a rule, naive subsets had a larger estimated richness than memory subsets. Large depth notwithstanding, sorted-subset sequencing proved incomplete by rarefaction.

Germline V gene data show CDR1 as MDHEN and CDR2 as SYDVKM. Losses at the gene ends were 4 bases for V and 6 bases for J; bases not matched to a gene: 8. CDR3 size: 15 residues. As handled by the study authors: From ImmunoSEQ came sequences covering only the junction and carrying no quality scores, so filtering differed. The protocol was immunoSEQ multiplex PCR, while the TCRdb copy is restricted to in-frame clones and leaves out a portion. V and J calls and clone size follow that table, whereas D and trimming were derived from the DNA. The repertoire holds more than 500,000 clones, 90% to 95% seen once, with over 0.095% in the top ten. Remarks on this clone: Its cognate antigen is unknown.

The naive CD8 population came from CD45RO-negative cells selected for CCR7, without terminally differentiated effector memory CD45RA+ cells. The J gene is TRBJ2-7, the V gene TRBV28; 11 positions agree with TRBD2. The source is a woman between 25 and 40 years old in good health. Material for sequencing was naive CD8+ T cells sorted from blood. CDR3 nucleotides: TGTGCCAGCAGTTACCCACTAGCGGGAGATGTCGAGCAGTACTTC. It codes for CASSYPLAGDVEQYF. Looking up the rest from reference TRBV28 and TRBJ2-7 gives the full variable domain: DVKVTQSSRYLVKRTGEKVFLECVQDMDHENMFWYRQDPGLGLRLIYFSYDVKMKEKGDIPEGYSVSREKKERFSLILESASTNQTSMYLCASSYPLAGDVEQYFGPGTRLTVT.